Each of the 18 T cell receptor beta chains below was sequenced from the same sample in a study of T cells in Graves' hyperthyroidism and ophthalmopathy. Researchers took RNA transcripts and amplified the TCR beta CDR3 regions from them. The TCR CDR3 was amplified in a first-round RT-PCR using the HTBI primer set. Via MiXCR, TCRdb re-called the multiplex PCR reads, giving one row per CDR3 protein. The repertoire holds 450,000 to 600,000 distinct CDR3 sequences, with 15% to 20% as singletons. The specimen was blood. The receptors were gathered from a middle-aged man with Graves' ophthalmopathy.

This clonotype was counted ten times or more. The gene calls are TRBV7-2 and TRBJ2-3; TRBD2 aligns across 10 bases. The germline V gene encodes CDR1 SGHTA and CDR2 FQGNSA. After removal of 2 bases from V and 9 bases from J, the junction contained 5 bases not matched to a gene. The CDR3 is 14 residues long. The CDR3 sequence is CASSLKREGLTQYF. CDR3 bases: TGTGCCAGCAGCTTAAAGCGGGAGGGTTTGACGCAGTATTTT.

The CDR3 protein is CASSQIQGLRTEAFF. CDR3 DNA sequence: TGTGCCAGCAGCCAGATCCAGGGGCTCAGGACTGAAGCTTTCTTT. The V call is TRBV6-1, the J call TRBJ1-1; tentatively, D is TRBD1 (6 bases). Germline V gene lookup returns CDR1 MNHNS and CDR2 SASEGT. The CDR3 has 15 residues. Trimming pared 6 bases from V and 5 bases from J, leaving 19 bases between.

At least ten counts were recorded for this clonotype. The rearrangement uses TRBV7-2 and TRBJ2-1; tentatively, D is TRBD1 (5 bases). The CDR3 is 15 residues long. Germline loops: CDR1 SGHTA, CDR2 FQGNSA. The V end was cut by 5 bases, the J end by 11 bases, with 22 bases between. The CDR3 DNA follows: TGTGCCAGCAGCGTCGGTGGGGCTAGGGCAAACAAGCAGTTCTTC. Residues: CASSVGGARANKQFF.

This clonotype was observed a few times. This rearrangement joins TRBV19 to TRBJ2-1; either TRBD1 or TRBD2 may fit D (5 bases each). The V end was cut by 6 bases, the J end by 11 bases, with 14 bases between. In germline, CDR1 is LNHDA, CDR2 SQIVND (reference sequence). The length of the CDR3 is 12 residues. CDR3 coding DNA: TGTGCCAGTAGGCCGGGGCAGGGTAAGCAGTTCTTC. Translation: CASRPGQGKQFF.

This clonotype was seen only a few times. V gene TRBV7-9 combines with J gene TRBJ2-5; 9 bases agree with TRBD2. CDR3 length equals 14 residues. After removal of 5 bases from V and 5 bases from J, the junction contained 6 bases not matched to a gene. CDR1 is SEHNR and CDR2 is FQNEAQ in the germline V gene (reference sequence). The CDR3 spells CASSGRGGAETQYF. CDR3 nucleotide sequence: TGTGCCAGCAGCGGACGCGGGGGGGCGGAGACCCAGTACTTC. The full variable domain, in which reference TRBV7-9 and TRBJ2-5 provide the parts outside the CDR3, is DTGVSQNPRHKITKRGQNVTFRCDPISEHNRLYWYRQTLGQGPEFLTYFQNEAQLEKSRLLSDRFSAERPKGSFSTLEIQRTEQGDSAMYLCASSGRGGAETQYFGPGTRLLVL.

Ten or more counts support this clonotype. The chain uses TRBV30 and TRBJ2-3; the D is unclear. V lost 1 base, J lost 8 bases, and 7 bases lay in between. Germline assignment: CDR1 GTSNPN and CDR2 SVGIG (reference sequence). The CDR3 length is 11 residues. The CDR3 sequence is CAWSEVGTQYF. The CDR3 DNA sequence: TGTGCCTGGAGTGAAGTAGGTACGCAGTATTTT.

Details on this clonotype: It may be a read error: a sequence one base away is much more abundant. The V call is TRBV28, the J call TRBJ1-5, with D possibly TRBD1 on 6 matching bases. Germline V gene sequence: CDR1 MDHEN, CDR2 SYDVKM. This CDR3 is built from 16 residues. CDR3 sequence reads: CASRARVSLRGQLQHF. CDR3 coding DNA: TGTGCCAGCAGGGCCCGGGTATCTCTACGTGGACAGCTCCAGCATTTT.

J is TRBJ1-1 and V is TRBV6-1; no clear D gene. CDR1 and CDR2 (germline): MNHNS, SASEGT. The CDR3 spans 14 residues. The germline V and J ends were trimmed by 0 bases and 5 bases, with 10 bases remaining between them. CDR3 sequence: CASSEAGVLTEAFF. CDR3 bases: TGTGCCAGCAGTGAAGCTGGGGTTCTGACTGAAGCTTTCTTT.

In this sample, this clonotype turned up a few times. The rearrangement uses TRBV29-1 and TRBJ2-1; TRBD2 agrees at 9 bases. J lost 6 bases, V lost 3 bases, and 15 bases had no gene match. Per the germline V gene, CDR1 is SQVTM and CDR2 is ANQGSEA. The CDR3 has 17 amino acids. The CDR3: CSVEVPDLAGESNEQFF. For the CDR3, the DNA is TGCAGCGTTGAGGTCCCGGATTTAGCGGGAGAAAGCAATGAGCAGTTCTTC.

This clonotype was seen a handful of times. The chain carries TRBV29-1 and TRBJ2-2; D is unclear. Trimming took 3 bases from V and 2 from J, leaving 7 bases between them. The CDR3 covers 13 residues. Germline CDR1 reads SQVTM; CDR2 reads ANQGSEA. DNA for the CDR3: TGCAGCGTTGATTCCCGAAACACCGGGGAGCTGTTTTTT. Encoded protein: CSVDSRNTGELFF.

The chain uses TRBV20-1 and TRBJ2-7; a weak D match, TRBD1 (6 bases). Between the trimmed V and J ends, which lost 3 bases and 2 bases, there was a span of 11 bases. The CDR3 consists of 13 residues. Germline CDR1 and CDR2: DFQATT and SNEGSKA (reference sequence). The CDR3 coding sequence is TGCAGTGCTAGGGGGGCAGGTCCCTACGAGCAGTACTTC. Its translation is CSARGAGPYEQYF.

The chain uses TRBV28 and TRBJ1-2; TRBD1 agrees at 7 bases. The CDR3 length is 14 residues. CDR1 and CDR2 from the germline V gene are MDHEN and SYDVKM. V lost 6 bases and J lost 4; bases outside the gene matches: 8. CDR3 DNA sequence: TGTGCCAGCAGAAAACCGGGACAGACCTATGGCTACACCTTC. Its protein is CASRKPGQTYGYTF.

The V gene is TRBV13, the J gene TRBJ1-3; 7 nucleotides align to TRBD1. The CDR3 is 19 amino acids. The germline V gene encodes CDR1 PRHDT and CDR2 FYEKMQ (reference sequence). V dropped 5 bases and J dropped 0; count of bases not matched to a gene: 16. CDR3 DNA: TGTGCCAGCAGCCTTACTACCAGGTCAGGGGGATCCTCTGGAAACACCATATATTTT. Translated: CASSLTTRSGGSSGNTIYF.

This clonotype was seen at least ten times. V usage is TRBV2 and J usage is TRBJ2-5, with D possibly matching TRBD1 (6 bases). The CDR3 sequence is 13 residues long. Looked up from germline, CDR1 is SNHLY and CDR2 is FYNNEI. V lost 8 bases to trimming and J lost 5 bases, with 15 bases between them. The CDR3 nucleotides read TGTGCCAGCCTACAGGGTCGAGGGGAGACCCAGTACTTC. Translating gives CASLQGRGETQYF.

This clonotype was seen only a few times. This chain uses TRBV12-3 or TRBV12-4 with TRBJ2-1; 10 bases line up with TRBD2. With 5 bases clipped from V and 5 bases from J, the junction kept 3 bases outside the gene matches. CDR3 size: 14 residues. Written as DNA, the CDR3 is TGTGCCAGCAGTAGCGGGAGGGCGAACAATGAGCAGTTCTTC. Its protein is CASSSGRANNEQFF.

There are a few counts of this clonotype. The chain links TRBV7-9 to TRBJ2-5; D unclear. The CDR3 extends over 14 amino acids. Trimming cost V 3 bases and J 4 bases, with 12 bases left between them. Per the germline V gene, CDR1 is SEHNR and CDR2 is FQNEAQ (reference sequence). CDR3 sequence (DNA): TGTGCCAGCAGCTTGACGGGCCCATCAGAGACCCAGTACTTC. It yields the protein CASSLTGPSETQYF.

The chain employs TRBV20-1 and TRBJ2-1; tentatively, D is TRBD1 or TRBD2 (6 bases each). This CDR3 is built from 14 residues. Trimming left V 4 bases short and J 3 bases short, with 13 bases between. Germline V CDR1 and CDR2: DFQATT, SNEGSKA (reference sequence). In DNA, the CDR3 is TGCAGTGCTAAGACGGGGGCGGGCTACAATGAGCAGTTCTTC. It encodes CSAKTGAGYNEQFF.

In its sample, this clonotype was seen many times. The genes are TRBV27 and TRBJ1-1; 9 positions agree with TRBD1. CDR1 and CDR2 (germline): MNHEY, SMNVEV (reference sequence). V was pared by 6 bases and J by 4 bases, with 3 bases of the junction left unmatched. The CDR3 runs 13 residues. The DNA of the CDR3 is TGTGCCAGCAGGGGACAGGGATCCACTGAAGCTTTCTTT. Its translation: CASRGQGSTEAFF.